The 12 T cell receptor beta chains given below trace back to one sample, sequenced in a study of blood T cell repertoires in COVID-19. Here immunoSEQ multiplex PCR was the method, and the copy in TCRdb shows in-frame clones only, minus some. The sample has about 120,000 clones, more than 75% seen once. Sequenced sample: peripheral blood. These receptors originate from a man between 60 and 75 years old with acute or convalescent COVID-19.

The chain employs TRBV7-9 and TRBJ2-3; TRBD2 matches 10 bases. Germline lookup yields CDR1 SEHNR and CDR2 FQNEAQ (reference sequence). CDR3 length: 17 amino acids. Trimming cost V 0 bases and J 0 bases; bases outside gene matches: 3. DNA for the CDR3: TGTGCCAGCAGCTTAGCGTCGACTAGCGGGAGCACAGATACGCAGTATTTT. Its translation is CASSLASTSGSTDTQYF.

The CDR3 nucleotides read TGTGCCAGCATAGCGGGGGGCACAGATACGCAGTATTTT. Its protein is CASIAGGTDTQYF. The V gene is TRBV28, the J gene TRBJ2-3, with 9 bases identical to TRBD2. The CDR3 has 13 residues. Germline V gene data show CDR1 as MDHEN and CDR2 as SYDVKM. V dropped 7 bases and J dropped 1; count of bases not matched to a gene: 0.

The CDR3 region has the DNA TGTGCCAGCTCACCGAGCCAGGGCAAGGGCTACACCTTC. Amino acids: CASSPSQGKGYTF. The chain couples TRBV18 to TRBJ1-2, with D perhaps matching TRBD1 (5 bases). V gave up 3 bases and J gave up 8 bases, with 13 bases separating them. Germline assignment: CDR1 KGHSH and CDR2 LQKENI. The CDR3 is 13 amino acids.

The chain has TRBV6-5 and TRBJ1-2, with 12 bases aligning to TRBD1. The V gene's germline CDR1 is MNHEY and CDR2 SVGAGI. This CDR3 has 15 residues. V lost 6 bases and J lost 4; bases outside the gene matches: 6. The CDR3 bases are TGTGCCAGCAGACGCCCGGGACAGGGGGCCTATGGCTACACCTTC. It yields the protein CASRRPGQGAYGYTF.

The rearrangement joins TRBV5-5 to TRBJ2-7; TRBD1 matches at 7 bases. This CDR3 spans 13 amino acids. From germline, CDR1 is SGHKS and CDR2 YYEKEE (reference sequence). The trim removed 1 base at V and 2 bases at J, leaving 0 bases unmatched. The CDR3: CASSLQGAYEQYF. The CDR3 DNA follows: TGTGCCAGCAGCTTGCAGGGGGCCTACGAGCAGTACTTC.

The chain uses TRBV5-1 and TRBJ1-6; D possibly corresponds to TRBD1 (5 bases). Per germline, CDR1 SGHRS and CDR2 YFSETQ. CDR3 size: 15 residues. The V end lost 0 bases, the J end lost 1 base, and 5 bases lay between the germline ends. CDR3: CASSLGQSYNSPLHF. In nucleotides, the CDR3 is TGCGCCAGCAGCTTGGGACAGTCCTATAATTCACCCCTCCACTTT.

The chain has TRBV4-3 and TRBJ2-5; 9 positions agree with TRBD2. This CDR3 has 17 residues. From germline, CDR1 is LGHNA and CDR2 YSLEER. The ends lost 2 bases at V and 5 bases at J; junction bases unmatched: 12. CDR3 DNA sequence: TGCGCCAGCAGCCAAAACCACCGGACTAGCGAGGGGGAGACCCAGTACTTC. This codes for CASSQNHRTSEGETQYF.

The V call is TRBV5-6, the J call TRBJ2-3, with 12 bases matching TRBD2. The CDR3 extends over 15 amino acids. V lost 0 bases, J lost 8 bases, and 4 bases stayed unmatched. Germline-derived CDR1 and CDR2 are SGHDT and YYEEEE. The CDR3 DNA reads as TGTGCCAGCAGCTTGGAACTAGCGGGAGGCGGTACGCAGTATTTT. Protein: CASSLELAGGGTQYF.

This clone occurred a few times. This rearrangement joins TRBV29-1 to TRBJ1-1; 9 positions match TRBD1. The germline gives CDR1 SQVTM, CDR2 ANQGSEA. V shed 6 bases, J shed 1 base, and the junction held 3 bases outside the gene matches. The CDR3 is made up of 13 amino acids. The CDR3 region has the DNA TGCAGCGTGGGGACAGGGAAGAACACTGAAGCTTTCTTT. The encoded protein is CSVGTGKNTEAFF.

This clone was seen only once. The chain employs TRBV6-2 or TRBV6-3 and TRBJ1-5; D unresolved. CDR1 is MNHEY, CDR2 SVGEGT, per germline. The CDR3 totals 18 residues. V lost 6 bases, J lost 0 bases, and 21 bases lay in between. CDR3 in DNA: TGTGCCAGCAGCGACAACTCGGCCATCTCTAATAGCAATCAGCCCCAGCATTTT. This gives the protein CASSDNSAISNSNQPQHF.

The gene calls are TRBV2 and TRBJ2-7; TRBD1 matches 9 bases. Germline V CDR1 and CDR2: SNHLY, FYNNEI. The CDR3 contains 13 residues. V lost 5 bases to trimming and J lost 8 bases; unmatched junction nucleotides: 7. Here the CDR3 reads CASSLGTGYKQYF. The CDR3 nucleotides are TGTGCCAGCAGTCTCGGGACAGGGTATAAGCAGTACTTC.

The rearrangement joins TRBV30 to TRBJ2-1; perhaps TRBD2 as D (6 bases). The CDR3 is 14 residues long. V gave up 2 bases and J gave up 5 bases, with 13 bases separating them. Germline CDR1 reads GTSNPN; CDR2 reads SVGIG (reference sequence). The CDR3 protein is CAWSLQRTNNEQFF. CDR3 DNA: TGTGCCTGGAGTCTCCAAAGGACTAACAATGAGCAGTTCTTC.